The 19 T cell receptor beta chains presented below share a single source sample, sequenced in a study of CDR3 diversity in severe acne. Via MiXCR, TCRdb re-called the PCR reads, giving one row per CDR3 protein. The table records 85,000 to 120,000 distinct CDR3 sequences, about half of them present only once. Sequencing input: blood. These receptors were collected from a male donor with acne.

The CDR3 nucleotides are TGTGCCAGCAGCTCGACTCTATGGGACAGAGGCTATGGCTACACCTTC. It is translated as CASSSTLWDRGYGYTF. The chain links TRBV7-9 to TRBJ1-2; 7 positions agree with TRBD1. The junction had 12 bases not matched to a gene; V was cut back by 4 bases and J by 4 bases. The CDR3 is 16 amino acids. Germline V gene lookup returns CDR1 SEHNR and CDR2 FQNEAQ (reference sequence).

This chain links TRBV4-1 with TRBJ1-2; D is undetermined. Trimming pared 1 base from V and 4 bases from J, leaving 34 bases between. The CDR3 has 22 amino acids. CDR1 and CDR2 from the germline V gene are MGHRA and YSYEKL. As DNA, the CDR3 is TGCGCCAGCAGCCAAGCCGCCGCGGATTGGGCTACCTATGCCCGCGCTACCTATGGCTACACCTTC. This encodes CASSQAAADWATYARATYGYTF.

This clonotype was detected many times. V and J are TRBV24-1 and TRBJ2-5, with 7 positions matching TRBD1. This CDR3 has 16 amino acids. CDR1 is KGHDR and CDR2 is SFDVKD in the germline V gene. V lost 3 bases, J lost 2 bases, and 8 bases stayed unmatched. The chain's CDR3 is CATSDSGRQGQETQYF. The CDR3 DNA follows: TGTGCCACCAGTGATAGCGGAAGACAGGGTCAAGAGACCCAGTACTTC.

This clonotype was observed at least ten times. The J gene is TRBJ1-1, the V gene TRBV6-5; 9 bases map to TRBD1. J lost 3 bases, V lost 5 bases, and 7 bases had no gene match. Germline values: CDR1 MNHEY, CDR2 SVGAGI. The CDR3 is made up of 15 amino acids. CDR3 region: CASSKQGARDTEAFF. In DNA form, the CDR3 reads TGTGCCAGCAGTAAACAGGGGGCCCGGGACACTGAAGCTTTCTTT.

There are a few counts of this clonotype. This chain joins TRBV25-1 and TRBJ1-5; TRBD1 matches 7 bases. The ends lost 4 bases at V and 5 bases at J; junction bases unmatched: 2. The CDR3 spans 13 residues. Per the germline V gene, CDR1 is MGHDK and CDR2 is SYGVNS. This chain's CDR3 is CASSGQGYQPQHF. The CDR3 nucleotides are TGTGCCAGCAGTGGACAGGGTTATCAGCCCCAGCATTTT.

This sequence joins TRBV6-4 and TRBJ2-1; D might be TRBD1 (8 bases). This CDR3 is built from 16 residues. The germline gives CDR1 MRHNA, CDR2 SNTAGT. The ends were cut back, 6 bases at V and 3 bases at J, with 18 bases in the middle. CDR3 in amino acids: CASSYRGIAGYNEQFF. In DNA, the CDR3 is TGTGCCAGCAGCTACAGGGGGATAGCGGGCTACAATGAGCAGTTCTTC.

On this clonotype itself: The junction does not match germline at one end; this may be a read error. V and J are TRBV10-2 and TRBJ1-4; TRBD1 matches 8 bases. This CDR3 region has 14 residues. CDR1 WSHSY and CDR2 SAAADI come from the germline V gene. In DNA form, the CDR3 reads TGTGCCAGCAGCCTGGACAGGGTGAATGAAAAACTGTTTTTT. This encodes CASSLDRVNEKLFF.

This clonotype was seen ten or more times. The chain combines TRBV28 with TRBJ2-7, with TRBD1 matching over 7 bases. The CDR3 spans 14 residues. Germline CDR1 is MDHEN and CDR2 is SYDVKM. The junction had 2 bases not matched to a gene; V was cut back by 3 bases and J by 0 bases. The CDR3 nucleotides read TGTGCCAGCAGTTTGACAGGGAGCTCCTACGAGCAGTACTTC. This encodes CASSLTGSSYEQYF.

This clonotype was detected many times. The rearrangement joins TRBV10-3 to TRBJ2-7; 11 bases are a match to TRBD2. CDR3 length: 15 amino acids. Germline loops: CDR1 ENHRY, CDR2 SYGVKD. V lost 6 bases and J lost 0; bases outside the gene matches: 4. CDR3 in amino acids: CAISPTSGGSYEQYV. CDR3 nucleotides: TGTGCCATCAGCCCCACTAGCGGGGGCTCCTACGAGCAGTACGTC.

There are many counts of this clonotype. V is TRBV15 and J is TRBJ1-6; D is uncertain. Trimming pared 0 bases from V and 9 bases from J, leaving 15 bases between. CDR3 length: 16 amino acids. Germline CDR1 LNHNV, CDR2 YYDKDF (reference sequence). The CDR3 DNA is TGTGCCACCAGCAGAGATAGATCAGCTAGAAGTTCACCCCTCCACTTT. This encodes CATSRDRSARSSPLHF.

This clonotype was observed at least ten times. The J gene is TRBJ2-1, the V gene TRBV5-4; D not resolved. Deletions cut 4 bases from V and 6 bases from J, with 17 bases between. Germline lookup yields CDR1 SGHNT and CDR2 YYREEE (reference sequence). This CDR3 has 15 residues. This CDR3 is CASSQASGEVNEQFF. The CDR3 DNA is TGTGCCAGCAGCCAGGCCAGTGGGGAAGTCAATGAGCAGTTCTTC.

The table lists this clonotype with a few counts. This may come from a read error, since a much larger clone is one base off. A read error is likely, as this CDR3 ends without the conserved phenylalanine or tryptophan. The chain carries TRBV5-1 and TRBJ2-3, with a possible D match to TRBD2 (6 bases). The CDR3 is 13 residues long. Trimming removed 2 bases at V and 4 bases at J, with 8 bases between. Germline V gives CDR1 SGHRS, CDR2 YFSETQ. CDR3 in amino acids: CASSFTGADTQYL. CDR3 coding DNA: TGCGCCAGCAGCTTTACGGGAGCAGATACGCAGTATCTT.

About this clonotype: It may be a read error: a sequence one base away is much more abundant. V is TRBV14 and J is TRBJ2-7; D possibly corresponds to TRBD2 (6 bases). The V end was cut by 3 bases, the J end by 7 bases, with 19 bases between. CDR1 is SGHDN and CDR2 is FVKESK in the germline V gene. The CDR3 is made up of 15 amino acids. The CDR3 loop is CASSQFPGVENEQYF. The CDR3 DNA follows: TGTGCCAGCAGCCAGTTTCCGGGAGTGGAGAATGAGCAGTACTTC.

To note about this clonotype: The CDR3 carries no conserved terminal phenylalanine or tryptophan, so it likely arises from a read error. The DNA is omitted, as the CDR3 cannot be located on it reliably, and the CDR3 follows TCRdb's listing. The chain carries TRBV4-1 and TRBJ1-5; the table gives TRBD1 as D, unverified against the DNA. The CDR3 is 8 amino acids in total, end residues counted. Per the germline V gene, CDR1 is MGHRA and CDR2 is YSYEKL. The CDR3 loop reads CASSPQGG.

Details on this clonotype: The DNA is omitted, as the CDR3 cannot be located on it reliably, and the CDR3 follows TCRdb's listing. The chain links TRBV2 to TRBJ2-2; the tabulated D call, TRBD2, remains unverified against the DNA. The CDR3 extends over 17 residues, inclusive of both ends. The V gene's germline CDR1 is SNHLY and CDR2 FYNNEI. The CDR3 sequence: CASSHGTSEQYFGELFF.

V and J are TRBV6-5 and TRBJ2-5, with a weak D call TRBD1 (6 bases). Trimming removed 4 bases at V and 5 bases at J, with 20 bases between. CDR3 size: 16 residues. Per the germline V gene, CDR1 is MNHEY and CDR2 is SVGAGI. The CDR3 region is CASSSPHIQGDETQYF. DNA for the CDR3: TGTGCCAGCAGTTCGCCACATATACAGGGTGATGAGACCCAGTACTTC.

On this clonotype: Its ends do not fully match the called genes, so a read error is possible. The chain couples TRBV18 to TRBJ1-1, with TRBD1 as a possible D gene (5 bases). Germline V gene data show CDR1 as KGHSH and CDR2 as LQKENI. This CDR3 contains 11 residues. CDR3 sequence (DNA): TGTGCCAGCCAAACCGGGACTGAAGCTCTCTTT. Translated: CASQTGTEALF.

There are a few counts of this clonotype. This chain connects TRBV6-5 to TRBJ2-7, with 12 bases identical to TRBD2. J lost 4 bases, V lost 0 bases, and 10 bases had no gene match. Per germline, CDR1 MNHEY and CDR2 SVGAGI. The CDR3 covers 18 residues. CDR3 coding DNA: TGTGCCAGCAGTTACTCGCTAGCGGGAGGGCCTGGGTTGTACGAGCAGTACTTC. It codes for CASSYSLAGGPGLYEQYF.

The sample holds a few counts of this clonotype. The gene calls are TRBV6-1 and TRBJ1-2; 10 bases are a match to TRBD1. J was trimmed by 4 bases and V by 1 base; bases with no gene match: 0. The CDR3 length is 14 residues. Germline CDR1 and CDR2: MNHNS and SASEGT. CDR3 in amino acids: CASSEGTGGYGYTF. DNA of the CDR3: TGTGCCAGCAGTGAAGGGACAGGGGGCTATGGCTACACCTTC.